What follows are 26 T cell receptor beta chains derived from one specimen sequenced in a study of blood T cell repertoires in COVID-19 (dated by TCRdb to about 2020). The receptor library was made with the immunoSEQ multiplex PCR assay. TCRdb stores this immuneACCESS table with in-frame sequences only. Part of the clones is absent; in the studies checked, under half of the shortfall reflects unresolved V genes, and no reason is known for the rest. The sample table records roughly 180,000 clones; 79% of these occur just once. The ten largest clones capture around 8% of the sample. Sample: peripheral blood. The origin of the receptors is a woman aged 60-70 years with COVID-19, enrolled during active disease.

A few counts support this clone. V and J are TRBV5-4 and TRBJ1-5; the match to TRBD1 covers 7 bases. The CDR3 sequence is 14 residues long. Germline CDR1 is SGHNT and CDR2 is YYREEE (reference sequence). V shed 1 base, J shed 6 bases, and the junction held 4 bases outside the gene matches. The CDR3 is CASSLSPGGQPQHF. The DNA of the CDR3 is TGTGCCAGCAGCTTGTCGCCAGGGGGTCAGCCCCAGCATTTT.

The chain uses TRBV10-3 and TRBJ2-7; D not certain. V lost 4 bases to trimming and J lost 3 bases, with 4 bases between them. This CDR3 contains 11 residues. Germline assignment: CDR1 ENHRY and CDR2 SYGVKD. CDR3 region: CAISAGYEQYV. CDR3 bases: TGTGCCATCAGTGCGGGCTACGAGCAGTACGTC.

The gene calls are TRBV10-3 and TRBJ1-6, with D tentatively TRBD1 (6 bases). The CDR3 contains 13 residues. Germline V gene sequence: CDR1 ENHRY, CDR2 SYGVKD. With 6 bases removed from V and 6 bases from J, the gap between germline ends came to 9 bases. CDR3 loop: CAIRGTSNSPLHF. CDR3 in DNA: TGTGCCATCAGGGGGACAAGTAATTCACCCCTCCACTTT.

The chain couples TRBV5-6 to TRBJ2-5, with 16 bases identical to TRBD2. Germline CDR1 reads SGHDT; CDR2 reads YYEEEE. V lost 5 bases to trimming and J lost 1 base; unmatched junction nucleotides: 8. The CDR3 is made up of 18 amino acids. CDR3: CASRQGLAGGPTQETQYF. The CDR3 DNA reads TGTGCCAGCAGACAGGGACTAGCGGGGGGGCCGACCCAAGAGACCCAGTACTTC.

The chain links TRBV12-3 or TRBV12-4 to TRBJ2-7; TRBD2 might be the D (7 bases). V dropped 8 bases and J dropped 5 bases, with 13 bases sitting between them. The CDR3 runs to 12 residues. The CDR3 spells CASDRGGHEQYF. DNA for the CDR3: TGTGCCAGCGATAGGGGGGGCCACGAGCAGTACTTC.

Here the CDR3 DNA reads TGTGCCAGCAGTTTAACGGGACTAGCCACAGATACGCAGTATTTT. Residues: CASSLTGLATDTQYF. The chain links TRBV27 to TRBJ2-3, with TRBD2 matching over 9 bases. Trimming removed 2 bases from V and 2 bases from J; junction bases left unmatched: 2. Germline CDR1 is MNHEY and CDR2 is SMNVEV (reference sequence). The CDR3 totals 15 residues.

The chain recombines TRBV6-6 with TRBJ2-7; D might be TRBD1 (6 bases). This CDR3 has 16 residues. The germline V gene has CDR1 MNHNY and CDR2 SVGAGI (reference sequence). V lost 6 bases and J 2 bases, leaving 20 bases between the germline ends. The CDR3 coding sequence is TGTGCCAGCAGGGACGAGACACAGGGATCTCCCTACGAGCAGTACGTC. This translates into CASRDETQGSPYEQYV.

The chain couples TRBV7-3 to TRBJ2-2; perhaps TRBD1 as D (5 bases). The V end lost 2 bases, the J end lost 4 bases, and 8 bases lay between the germline ends. CDR3 length: 14 amino acids. Germline V CDR1 and CDR2: SGHTA, FQGTGA. CDR3 loop: CASSLGQGTGELFF. In DNA form, the CDR3 reads TGTGCCAGCAGCTTAGGGCAGGGCACCGGGGAGCTGTTTTTT.

CDR3 bases: TGCGCCAGCAGCTTGCTAGACAGGACCGGGGAGCTGTTTTTT. It yields the protein CASSLLDRTGELFF. The V and J genes are TRBV5-1 and TRBJ2-2; TRBD1 might be the D (6 bases). Between the trimmed V and J ends, which lost 1 base and 5 bases, there was a span of 9 bases. CDR3 size: 14 residues. Germline CDR1 reads SGHRS; CDR2 reads YFSETQ. The full variable domain, completed using reference TRBV5-1 and TRBJ2-2, is KAGVTQTPRYLIKTRGQQVTLSCSPISGHRSVSWYQQTPGQGLQFLFEYFSETQRNKGNFPGRFSGRQFSNSRSEMNVSTLELGDSALYLCASSLLDRTGELFFGEGSRLTVL.

CDR3 nucleotide sequence: TGCAGTGCTAGTAACACAGGGGACCCGCAGTATTTT. This gives the protein CSASNTGDPQYF. The rearrangement uses TRBV20-1 and TRBJ2-3, with 7 bases identical to TRBD1. V trimming: 3 bases; J trimming: 10 bases; junction bases outside the gene matches: 7. The CDR3 runs to 12 residues. The germline V gene encodes CDR1 DFQATT and CDR2 SNEGSKA (reference sequence).

V usage is TRBV6-5 and J usage is TRBJ2-5; D is possibly TRBD1 (6 bases). The CDR3 has 14 residues. CDR1 and CDR2 (germline): MNHEY, SVGAGI. The V end lost 5 bases, the J end lost 2 bases, and 12 bases lay between the germline ends. The chain's CDR3 is CASSPPGTQETQYF. In nucleotides, the CDR3 is TGTGCCAGCAGTCCTCCCGGGACACAAGAGACCCAGTACTTC.

The chain has TRBV30 and TRBJ2-7; 16 bases align to TRBD2. Unmatched junction bases numbered 12, after V lost 0 bases and J lost 7 bases. Per the germline V gene, CDR1 is GTSNPN and CDR2 is SVGIG (reference sequence). This CDR3 region has 18 residues. The CDR3 DNA reads TGTGCCTGGAGTGTTCGGGAGGGGACTAGCGGGAGGGCCCGGGAGCAGTACTTC. It translates to CAWSVREGTSGRAREQYF. The full variable domain, with the rest looked up from reference TRBV30 and TRBJ2-7, is SQTIHQWPATLVQPVGSPLSLECTVEGTSNPNLYWYRQAAGRGLQLLFYSVGIGQISSEVPQNLSASRPQDRQFILSSKKLLLSDSGFYLCAWSVREGTSGRAREQYFGPGTRLTVT.

This clone was seen only a few times. This chain joins TRBV5-4 and TRBJ1-4; the D is unclear. V was clipped by 2 bases and J by 3 bases, with 8 bases between them. CDR3 size: 14 residues. Germline V gene data show CDR1 as SGHNT and CDR2 as YYREEE (reference sequence). The CDR3 sequence: CASSFAGANEKLFF. The CDR3 coding sequence is TGTGCCAGCAGCTTTGCAGGCGCTAATGAAAAACTGTTTTTT.

This clone was detected a few times. V is TRBV2 and J is TRBJ1-4, with 7 positions matching TRBD1. The CDR3 contains 14 residues. Per germline, CDR1 SNHLY and CDR2 FYNNEI. Germline trimming cut 6 bases from V and 2 bases from J; bases unmatched to any gene: 3. CDR3 sequence (DNA): TGTGCCAGCAGCAGGGGACAGACTAATGAAAAACTGTTTTTT. Protein: CASSRGQTNEKLFF.

J is TRBJ2-1 and V is TRBV9, with a weak D call TRBD2 (6 bases). The CDR3 sequence is 15 residues long. V lost 0 bases to trimming and J lost 10 bases, with 17 bases between them. Germline CDR1 SGDLS, CDR2 YYNGEE. The CDR3 is CASSVVGLTAGEQFF. The CDR3 bases are TGTGCCAGCAGCGTAGTGGGCCTGACGGCGGGAGAGCAGTTCTTC. Complete variable domain (other parts from reference TRBV9 and TRBJ2-1): DSGVTQTPKHLITATGQRVTLRCSPRSGDLSVYWYQQSLDQGLQFLIQYYNGEERAKGNILERFSAQQFPDLHSELNLSSLELGDSALYFCASSVVGLTAGEQFFGPGTRLTVL.

Written as DNA, the CDR3 is TGCGCCAGCAGCCAAGAGGGACTAGCGGGCCTAAGCTCCTACAATGAGCAGTTCTTC. It encodes CASSQEGLAGLSSYNEQFF. The chain couples TRBV4-3 to TRBJ2-1, with 12 bases matching TRBD2. The CDR3 runs 19 residues. Germline assignment: CDR1 LGHNA and CDR2 YSLEER. V trimming: 0 bases; J trimming: 0 bases; junction bases outside the gene matches: 6.

This clone has a single count. The chain is built from TRBV3-1 (or the pseudogene TRBV3-2) and TRBJ2-7, with 7 bases aligning to TRBD1. Losses at the gene ends were 6 bases for V and 4 bases for J; bases not matched to a gene: 9. Per the germline V gene, CDR1 is LGHDT and CDR2 is YNNKEL (reference sequence). The CDR3 has 14 amino acids. CDR3 bases: TGTGCCAGCAGGCCCTTGGGGACAGTGTACGAGCAGTACTTC. It specifies CASRPLGTVYEQYF.

This clone was seen only once. The chain is built from TRBV4-1 and TRBJ2-5, with D maybe TRBD1 (5 bases). CDR1 is MGHRA and CDR2 is YSYEKL in the germline V gene. This CDR3 has 15 residues. V lost 3 bases and J lost 3, with 14 bases in between. The CDR3 spells CASSQAERQKETQYF. CDR3 bases: TGCGCCAGCAGCCAGGCGGAGAGACAGAAAGAGACCCAGTACTTC.

This sequence joins TRBV9 and TRBJ2-5; a weak D match, TRBD2 (6 bases). Germline CDR1 and CDR2: SGDLS and YYNGEE. Trimming took off 4 bases at V and 5 bases at J, with 15 bases between the two ends. The CDR3 loop spans 14 amino acids. CDR3 region: CASSPWRVGETQYF. DNA for the CDR3: TGTGCCAGCAGCCCATGGAGGGTCGGGGAGACCCAGTACTTC.

The chain recombines TRBV27 with TRBJ1-1; 9 bases map to TRBD1. The V and J ends lost 6 bases and 6 bases, in that order; junction bases with no gene match: 8. Germline loops: CDR1 MNHEY, CDR2 SMNVEV (reference sequence). There are 14 residues in the CDR3. This CDR3 reads CASRFRQGGSEAFF. DNA for the CDR3: TGTGCCAGCAGGTTCCGACAGGGGGGCTCTGAAGCTTTCTTT.

There are a few counts of this clone. V usage is TRBV7-6 and J usage is TRBJ1-3; D call uncertain. V was clipped by 1 base and J by 10 bases, with 11 bases between them. The CDR3 contains 13 residues. Looked up from germline, CDR1 is SGHVS and CDR2 is FNYEAQ. CDR3 DNA: TGTGCCAGCAGCTTAGGGAGGGAAGGAACCATATATTTT. Translated: CASSLGREGTIYF.

About this clone: In the same sample, other DNA sequences code for this CDR3. J is TRBJ2-3 and V is TRBV24-1; TRBD1 matches at 10 bases. With V trimmed by 4 bases and J by 3 bases, 3 bases remained unmatched. Germline values: CDR1 KGHDR, CDR2 SFDVKD. The CDR3 loop spans 15 amino acids. The CDR3 nucleotides are TGTGCCACCAGTGACCGGGACAGGGGAACAGATACGCAGTATTTT. It encodes CATSDRDRGTDTQYF.

The V call is TRBV19, the J call TRBJ2-3; TRBD2 agrees at 13 bases. The length of the CDR3 is 14 residues. The germline CDR1 and CDR2 sequences are LNHDA and SQIVND (reference sequence). The V gene end was trimmed by 6 bases and the J gene end by 6 bases; junction bases not matched to a gene: 3. The CDR3 bases are TGTGCCAGTAGGATGACTAGCGGGAGGGATACGCAGTATTTT. Protein: CASRMTSGRDTQYF.

The chain is built from TRBV4-3 and TRBJ2-7, with 8 positions matching TRBD2. This CDR3 has 17 amino acids. The V and J ends lost 0 bases and 9 bases, in that order; junction bases with no gene match: 16. Germline-derived CDR1 and CDR2 are LGHNA and YSLEER. The CDR3 sequence is CASSQDHSGTSLPGQYF. The DNA for the CDR3 is TGCGCCAGCAGCCAAGATCATAGCGGGACCTCCCTCCCAGGGCAGTACTTC.

The chain is built from TRBV27 and TRBJ2-5, with D possibly TRBD2 on 6 matching bases. The CDR3 length is 13 residues. V dropped 1 base and J dropped 5 bases, with 8 bases sitting between them. Per germline, CDR1 MNHEY and CDR2 SMNVEV (reference sequence). CDR3 sequence (DNA): TGTGCCAGCAGTTTATGGGGGGAGGAGACCCAGTACTTC. It codes for CASSLWGEETQYF.

The V gene is TRBV7-2, the J gene TRBJ1-2; no definite D call. V was clipped by 4 bases and J by 9 bases, with 12 bases between them. Germline V gene data show CDR1 as SGHTA and CDR2 as FQGNSA. This CDR3 has 12 residues. The CDR3 loop is CASSSREGSYTF. The DNA of the CDR3 is TGTGCCAGCAGCTCGCGGGAGGGCAGCTACACCTTC.